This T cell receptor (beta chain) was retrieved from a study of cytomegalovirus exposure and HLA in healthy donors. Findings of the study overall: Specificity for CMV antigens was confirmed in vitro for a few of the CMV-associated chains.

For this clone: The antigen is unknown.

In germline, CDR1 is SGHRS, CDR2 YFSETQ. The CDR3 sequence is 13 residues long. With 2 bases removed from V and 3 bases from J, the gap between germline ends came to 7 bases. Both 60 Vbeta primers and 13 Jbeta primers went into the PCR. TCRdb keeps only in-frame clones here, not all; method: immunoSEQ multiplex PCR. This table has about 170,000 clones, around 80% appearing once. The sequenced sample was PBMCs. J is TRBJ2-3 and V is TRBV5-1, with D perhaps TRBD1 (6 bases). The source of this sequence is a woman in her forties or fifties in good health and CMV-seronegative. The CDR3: CASSFGQTDTQYF. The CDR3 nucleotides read TGCGCCAGCAGCTTCGGACAGACAGATACGCAGTATTTT.